This passage covers 6 T cell receptor beta chains from one sample sequenced in a study of CD8+ T cells in alopecia areata. TCR sequencing used cDNA made by reverse transcription of extracted RNA. TCRdb's table, derived via immunoSEQ multiplex PCR, lists solely in-frame clones and lacks some. Of roughly 40,000 clones in the sample, roughly 92% are singletons; the top ten hold under 20%. Treatment here: oral pan-JAK inhibitor, 5-10 mg twice daily. Sequencing was performed on CD8+ T cells sorted from blood, taken at week 24, from a patient treated with tofacitinib. These receptors all stem from a human donor with alopecia areata.

J is TRBJ1-5 and V is TRBV18; tentative D call: TRBD1 (5 bases). V lost 2 bases, J lost 5 bases, and 13 bases lay in between. The CDR3 extends over 15 amino acids. Germline V gene sequence: CDR1 KGHSH, CDR2 LQKENI. In DNA form, the CDR3 reads TGTGCCAGCTCACCAGTAAGCAGGGCCTATCAGCCCCAGCATTTT. Protein sequence: CASSPVSRAYQPQHF.

This clone was picked up a small number of times. The sample has other DNA sequences that encode this CDR3 too. CDR3 nucleotide sequence: TGTGCCAGCAGTGACTCTAGCGGGGGCACAGATACGCAGTATTTT. This encodes CASSDSSGGTDTQYF. The chain joins TRBV6-4 to TRBJ2-3; the match to TRBD2 covers 8 bases. From germline, CDR1 is MRHNA and CDR2 SNTAGT. Unmatched junction bases numbered 0, after V lost 0 bases and J lost 1 base. CDR3 length: 15 amino acids.

V usage is TRBV7-9 and J usage is TRBJ2-7, with TRBD1 matching over 9 bases. The CDR3 runs 16 residues. Germline V CDR1 and CDR2: SEHNR, FQNEAQ (reference sequence). V dropped 4 bases and J dropped 4; count of bases not matched to a gene: 11. The CDR3 sequence is CASSSGTGPSPYEQYF. CDR3 bases: TGTGCCAGCAGCTCGGGGACAGGGCCATCTCCATACGAGCAGTACTTC.

The chain couples TRBV4-1 to TRBJ2-1; 7 nucleotides match TRBD1. CDR3 length: 16 residues. Germline-derived CDR1 and CDR2 are MGHRA and YSYEKL. Trimming removed 1 base from V and 8 bases from J; junction bases left unmatched: 11. The CDR3: CASSQGQGEPGDEQFF. The CDR3, as DNA: TGCGCCAGCAGCCAAGGACAGGGCGAGCCTGGCGATGAGCAGTTCTTC.

The table lists this clone with a count of one. This rearrangement joins TRBV11-2 to TRBJ2-2; D possibly corresponds to TRBD1 (5 bases). Germline-derived CDR1 and CDR2 are SGHAT and FQNNGV. This CDR3 is built from 16 residues. V shed 1 base and J shed 1 base, with 10 bases lying between them. The CDR3 protein is CASSLGGRRNTGELFF. In DNA form, the CDR3 reads TGTGCCAGCAGCTTAGGGGGCAGAAGGAACACCGGGGAGCTGTTTTTT.

V usage is TRBV5-1 and J usage is TRBJ2-7; D tentatively reads TRBD1 or TRBD2 (5 bases each). V was trimmed by 4 bases and J by 5 bases, leaving 19 bases between them. Germline CDR1 SGHRS, CDR2 YFSETQ. This CDR3 spans 15 amino acids. Here the CDR3 reads CASSRGRPEGNEQYF. In nucleotides, the CDR3 is TGCGCCAGCAGCAGGGGCCGTCCTGAGGGGAACGAGCAGTACTTC.